One and the same sample provided the 10 T cell receptor beta chains below, sequenced in a study of T cells in Graves' hyperthyroidism and ophthalmopathy. RNA transcripts yielded amplified TCR beta CDR3 regions. HTBI primers were used for first-round RT-PCR of the TCR CDR3. TCRdb redid the calling of the multiplex PCR reads with MiXCR, one entry per CDR3 protein. The sample records hundreds of thousands of distinct CDR3 sequences, 40% to 55% being singletons. The sequenced sample consisted of peripheral blood or thyroid tissue (not recorded which). These receptors were collected from an adult man with Graves' disease, either hyperthyroidism or ophthalmopathy (not recorded which).

In its sample, this clonotype was seen a few times. The chain joins TRBV9 to TRBJ1-2, with 7 bases fitting TRBD1. Germline V gene sequence: CDR1 SGDLS, CDR2 YYNGEE. V shed 4 bases and J 4 bases; nucleotides not matched to a gene: 10. The CDR3 spans 15 residues. The CDR3 here is CASSSSTGPLYGYTF. Written as DNA, the CDR3 is TGTGCCAGCAGCTCTTCGACAGGGCCTCTCTATGGCTACACCTTC.

This clonotype was picked up a small number of times. A much larger clone sits a single nucleotide away, making a read error possible. This chain joins TRBV2 and TRBJ1-5; 12 positions match TRBD1. Germline V gene lookup returns CDR1 SNHLY and CDR2 FYNNEI. Trimming took 4 bases from V and 9 from J; bases not matched to a gene: 7. There are 15 residues in the CDR3. CDR3 sequence reads: CASSGGTGGAGPQHF. The CDR3 DNA reads as TGTGCCAGCAGTGGAGGGACAGGGGGCGCGGGGCCCCAGCATTTT. The variable domain in full, completed from reference TRBV2 and TRBJ1-5, reads EPEVTQTPSHQVTQMGQEVILRCVPISNHLYFYWYRQILGQKVEFLVSFYNNEISEKSEIFDDQFSVERPDGSNFTLKIRSTKLEDSAMYFCASSGGTGGAGPQHFGDGTRLSIL.

A note on this clonotype: With a much larger clone just one base away, this may be a read error. The chain has TRBV10-2 and TRBJ1-6; 7 nucleotides agree with TRBD1. Per germline, CDR1 WSHSY and CDR2 SAAADI. The CDR3 spans 16 residues. The CDR3 DNA sequence: TGTGCCGGCAGATCGGACAGGACACACTATAATTCACCCCTCCACTTT. Protein sequence: CAGRSDRTHYNSPLHF.

This clonotype was detected only once. A much larger clone is a single base away; this may be a read error. The chain uses TRBV29-1 and TRBJ1-1; D not certain. V lost 4 bases, J lost 4 bases, and 19 bases lay in between. Germline CDR1 reads SQVTM; CDR2 reads ANQGSEA. The CDR3 runs 15 residues. CDR3 in DNA: TGCAGCGTTGCTCCCGGGGATACGTTGAGCACTGAAGCTTTCTTT. Encoded protein: CSVAPGDTLSTEAFF.

V and J are TRBV9 and TRBJ1-6, with TRBD1 identical over 8 bases. Germline CDR1 and CDR2: SGDLS and YYNGEE. The CDR3 length is 14 residues. V shed 3 bases and J 10 bases; nucleotides not matched to a gene: 6. This CDR3 reads CASSGRQGRSPLHF. The CDR3 DNA reads as TGTGCCAGCAGCGGGAGACAGGGGAGATCACCCCTCCACTTT. Supplemented by reference TRBV9 and TRBJ1-6, the full variable domain reads DSGVTQTPKHLITATGQRVTLRCSPRSGDLSVYWYQQSLDQGLQFLIQYYNGEERAKGNILERFSAQQFPDLHSELNLSSLELGDSALYFCASSGRQGRSPLHFGNGTRLTVT.

This clonotype has ten or more counts. The chain has TRBV2 and TRBJ1-6, with 8 bases fitting TRBD1. In germline, CDR1 is SNHLY, CDR2 FYNNEI. The V gene end was trimmed by 9 bases and the J gene end by 8 bases; junction bases not matched to a gene: 12. The CDR3 consists of 15 residues. CDR3 sequence reads: CARGGSDRAYSPLHF. For the CDR3, the DNA is TGTGCCAGGGGGGGCTCGGACAGGGCCTATTCACCCCTCCACTTT.

This clonotype was counted many times. The rearrangement uses TRBV6-6 and TRBJ1-5; D gene ambiguous. The CDR3 is made up of 13 amino acids. V was trimmed by 2 bases and J by 5 bases, leaving 7 bases between them. Germline V lookup: CDR1 MNHNY, CDR2 SVGAGI (reference sequence). The CDR3 loop is CASSYGSHQPQHF. DNA of the CDR3: TGTGCCAGCAGTTACGGCAGCCATCAGCCCCAGCATTTT.

CDR3: CASSYPQRDPDTEAFF. CDR3 in DNA: TGTGCCAGCAGTTACCCACAACGTGACCCCGACACTGAAGCTTTCTTT. This chain joins TRBV6-5 and TRBJ1-1; D unclear. V lost 2 bases to trimming and J lost 3 bases, with 16 bases between them. Germline-derived CDR1 and CDR2 are MNHEY and SVGAGI. The CDR3 totals 16 residues.

The rearrangement joins TRBV2 to TRBJ2-5; 9 positions agree with TRBD2. The CDR3 spans 16 residues. Losses at the gene ends were 6 bases for V and 2 bases for J; bases not matched to a gene: 10. CDR1 and CDR2 (germline): SNHLY, FYNNEI. The CDR3 DNA is TGTGCCAGCAGCCTCACGCTAGCGGGGATTCAAGAGACCCAGTACTTC. Amino acid sequence: CASSLTLAGIQETQYF.

This clonotype was counted only a few times. The gene calls are TRBV5-1 and TRBJ1-1; 10 nucleotides align to TRBD1. Trimming at V came to 4 bases and at J to 0 bases, leaving 3 bases not matched to a gene. The CDR3 is made up of 15 amino acids. Germline CDR1 is SGHRS and CDR2 is YFSETQ. CDR3 nucleotide sequence: TGCGCCAGCAGCGGGGGGACAGGGGTGAACACTGAAGCTTTCTTT. Amino acid sequence: CASSGGTGVNTEAFF.